Listed here is a single T cell receptor (beta chain). Its recognized antigen is unknown. The sample holds no much larger clone one base away, and base qualities are not on file. The source of the sample is a study of cytomegalovirus exposure and HLA in healthy donors (TCRdb year 2017). Regarding the complete study: According to an earlier analysis of 587 of the donors, roughly 180 million T cells yielded roughly 100 million unique TCR beta sequences and around 280 Gb of sequence data. Both class I and class II loci were covered by HLA typing, at four-digit resolution. Alongside the repertoire data, information on donor age, sex, ethnicity and CMV serostatus was compiled. To predict cytomegalovirus infection status, the study combined high-throughput TCR immunosequencing, statistical association of individual TCRs with disease status, and machine learning. Rather than using new phenotypic data, the later analysis identified candidate immune exposures from TCR beta sequences and from how often those sequences occurred across donors. In a later analysis, previously published TCR beta repertoires from hundreds of donors were re-analyzed and high-resolution HLA genotyping was added so that TCR occurrence patterns could be studied. The study aimed to test whether cataloging public T cell receptors could reveal signatures of past pathogen exposure. In an earlier analysis of 550 to 700 of the donors, high-throughput TCR beta sequencing was used to judge whether each TCR beta V gene segment behaved as functional or pseudogenic. On average, around 230,000 unique TCR beta nucleotide sequences were sequenced per donor among more than 350 genotyped donors of the cohort, with around 19% of those sequences being non-productive. A later genetic analysis took genome-wide SNP genotypes for about 55% of the 666 donors and used that subset as a discovery cohort. Approximately 310 gigabases of sequencing data and roughly 80 million unique TCR sequences made up an early release that covered around 640 HLA-typed donors. The number of donors typed differed by locus, with roughly 629-640 for A, B, C, DRB1 and DQB1, roughly 520 for DQA1, 606 for DPA1, and 472 for DPB1. Of the 398 genotyped donors, about 80% fell in the genetic ancestry cluster associated with self-reported Caucasian donors. Using immunosequencing, the study profiled T cell repertoires from 550 to 750 subjects and related those repertoires to cytomegalovirus serostatus. Because of strong linkage in the cohort, roughly five DR-DQ haplotypes were treated as single units for association and clustering. Besides the first cohort of 666 subjects, a separate validation cohort made up of over 95 different subjects was used. Every discovery cohort repertoire had been produced on one sequencing platform. Broader findings and caveats from the paper: Presence/absence analyses assumed roughly uniform sequencing depth across donors, an assumption that may not hold. At a false discovery rate of 0.05, a later analysis linked about 17,000 TCR beta sequences to specific HLA alleles. V-gene and J-gene trimming of TCR beta chains was associated with a missense DCLRE1C variant in a later genetic analysis, and the association was replicated in an independent cohort. While some public TCRs were present in many individuals, most TCR sequences turned up only very rarely across donors. The classifier was reported to diagnose cytomegalovirus status with high specificity and sensitivity in both the original cohort and the validation cohort. Several of the top co-occurrence clusters appeared to be linked to parvovirus B19, influenza, CMV and Epstein-Barr virus, according to a later analysis. Because some donors lacked HLA typing at each locus, the association tests relied only on the typed subset. The authors suggested that the approach could potentially be generalized to other disease states and immunological phenotypes. The earlier analysis of 587 of the donors excluded over 15 rarely observed V segments, including chromosome 9 orphons, because counts were too low. A cluster of highly shared sequence variants was judged likely to be a technical artifact of the sequencing pipeline. Broadly in line with IMGT annotations, most TCR beta V segments showed up in productive rearrangements about 87% or about 30% of the time in an earlier analysis of a few hundred of the donors. The cohort was sequenced for TCR beta chains only, and without alpha or paired-chain data the features that could be detected were limited. In a later genetic analysis, fewer N-insertions in productive TCRs were reported among donors in an Asian-associated ancestry cluster than the roughly 640-donor mean. A later analysis found that most CMV-associated TCR beta chains appeared HLA-restricted, with HLA associations seemingly driven largely by CMV exposure. The study gave a list of some 150 TCR beta chains associated with cytomegalovirus. A further reported finding was that TCR beta sequences accurately predicted the HLA-A and HLA-B alleles for most subjects in the first cohort. A later analysis found that TCR association rates varied across HLA loci, with DRB1 alleles showing the most associated TCRs and HLA-C alleles the fewest. The 87-base-pair reads could not distinguish some IMGT-functional V segments, including TRBV6-2 and TRBV6-3, so those segments were excluded. Linkage disequilibrium might explain the correlated functional status among segregating V segments, but an unknown experimental factor could not be ruled out. Compared with equally common non-associated chains, HLA-associated TCR beta chains in a later analysis were more clonally expanded and had lower generation probabilities. For the cohort, immune exposure information was limited to CMV serostatus. Assigning TCR associations to individual alleles was difficult when HLA alleles, especially DR and DQ, strongly co-occurred. In vitro tests confirmed that a few of the cytomegalovirus-associated TCR beta chains recognize cytomegalovirus antigens.

CDR1 and CDR2 are read off the germline V gene as SQVTM and ANQGSEA. Reading from cysteine to phenylalanine, the CDR3 counts 13 amino acids. Kept here is only the CDR3 DNA, which spans 39 bases and is read in frame from base 1. V is cut by 6 bases and J by 6 bases, and the space between the germline ends is 17 bases. Library construction relied on the immunoSEQ multiplex PCR assay. For the multiplex PCR, a mixture combining 60 forward primers for TCR Vbeta segments and 13 reverse primers for TCR Jbeta segments was used. The CDR3 region of rearranged TCR beta genes was amplified from genomic DNA with a multiplex PCR assay. The amplified TCR beta libraries were sequenced on the Illumina HiSeq System as 87-base-pair reads. Concerning the study's data processing: Across the 500 to 850 repertoires, a later analysis counted 80 million or so unique TCR beta chains, roughly 11 million of which were shared by at least two donors. Raw reads were error-corrected and collapsed into unique sequences with a nearest-neighbor algorithm that merged closely related sequences to remove PCR and sequencing errors. To assign V, D and J gene segments, CDR3 sequences were aligned to IMGT reference sequences. For a sequence to be retained, at least a six-nucleotide match to both a V gene segment and a J gene segment was required. Rearrangements were classified as productive when the CDR3 lacked stop codons and remained in frame with V and J, and all other rearrangements were classified as non-productive. CDR3 was defined by IMGT convention, running from the second conserved V-encoded cysteine to the conserved J-encoded phenylalanine. The earlier analysis of 500 to 650 of the donors excluded any sequence lacking an unambiguous match to a single V gene segment. An earlier analysis of 587 of the donors called V segments functional above 56.7% productive rearrangements and segregating when the between-donor standard deviation exceeded 5%. A statistical classification framework was developed to diagnose cytomegalovirus status using the catalog of TCR beta chain sequences. In a later analysis, TCR nucleotide sequences were compared against IMGT/GENE-DB human TR gene sequences so that V and J genes could be assigned. Using the TCRdist pipeline, a later analysis assigned CDR3 sequences along with most-parsimonious VDJ recombination scenarios. In a later analysis, each TCR beta chain was defined by its CDR3 amino acid sequence together with its V-gene family, and reads without a unique V-gene family were excluded. To address suspected cross-contamination and a sequencing artifact, a later analysis removed roughly 580 highly shared, low-generation-probability nucleotide sequences. In a later analysis, a clonal expansion index for each public chain was calculated from normalized within-repertoire ranks of inferred template counts. In a later analysis, generation probabilities were computed with a VDJ recombination model fitted to out-of-frame rearrangements, and the resulting probabilities were checked against IGoR. Hypergeometric tests were used in a later analysis to score TCR-TCR, TCR-HLA and TCR-CMV co-occurrence, with a repertoire-size bias correction applied to the TCR pairs. A later analysis estimated false discovery rates by permuting HLA or CMV assignments 20 times. A later analysis grouped co-occurring TCRs with DBSCAN, adding TCRdist sequence similarity when clustering within HLA-allele-positive subsets. Co-occurrence clustering excluded repertoires with fewer than 30,000 or more than 120,000 public chains, plus five with anomalous nucleotide sharing. Drawn from immuneACCESS, this table holds only the in-frame rearrangements with V and J called that TCRdb kept. Clones are partly lost; checked studies trace under half to an unresolved V gene and leave the rest unexplained. That table is the source of V, J and clone size, and D and trimming were worked out from the DNA. In this sample the table shows fewer than 200,000 clones, over 60% of which occur a single time. In total, the top ten clones hold around 1.5% of the sample.

The cohort consisted of approximately 690 healthy bone marrow donors. At the time of sampling, all cohort members were nominally healthy, though unrecorded immune exposures were likely present. The donor tested CMV seronegative, placing the donor among the 350 or so seronegative members of the cohort. Each donor provided a peripheral blood sample, and peripheral blood mononuclear cells were used for TCR beta sequencing. Genomic DNA extraction from the blood cell samples was performed with the Qiagen DNeasy Blood Extraction Kit. Sequenced input: PBMCs. This chain joins TRBV29-1 to TRBJ1-2, with a weak D call of TRBD1 (5 bases match). The receptor was isolated from a girl aged 10 to 17 in good health and CMV-seronegative. At the DNA level, the sequence is TGCAGCGTGGTACAGGAAGGGTACAATGGCTACACCTTC. This yields the protein CSVVQEGYNGYTF. With all but the CDR3 taken from the reference TRBV29-1 and TRBJ1-2 genes, the full variable domain is: SAVISQKPSRDICQRGTSLTIQCQVDSQVTMMFWYRQQPGQSLTLIATANQGSEATYESGFVIDKFPISRPNLTFSTLTVSNMSPEDSSIYLCSVVQEGYNGYTFGSGTRLTVV.